This T cell receptor (beta chain) was identified in a study of T cells in Graves' hyperthyroidism and ophthalmopathy. Overall study results and limits: The model foresaw ophthalmopathy a median around 6.8 months prior to onset. Through a model of 13 V-J features, ophthalmopathy was separated from stable hyperthyroidism. Most clonotypes that expanded in the thyroid above 0.001 also showed up in blood.

Used for diagnoses were clinical symptoms, serum thyroxine and TRAb, thyroid ultrasound and orbital computed tomography. Template material for amplifying TCR beta CDR3 regions consisted of RNA transcripts. Researchers ran a first-round RT-PCR on the TCR CDR3 using the HTBI primer set. TCRdb fed the multiplex PCR reads into MiXCR, producing one record per CDR3 protein. The data show roughly 570,000 distinct CDR3 sequences, about 45% seen once. Many counts were recorded for this clonotype. The antigen remains unidentified. The TCR sequence derives from an adult woman with Graves' disease, either hyperthyroidism or ophthalmopathy (not recorded which). Material: peripheral blood or thyroid tissue (not recorded which).

For the CDR3, the DNA is TGCGCCAGCAGCCCTGTCTCAGGGCTAACCTACGAGCAGTACTTC. This encodes CASSPVSGLTYEQYF. The gene calls are TRBV5-1 and TRBJ2-7, with D perhaps matching TRBD1 (5 bases). The V end lost 4 bases, the J end lost 2 bases, and 16 bases lay between the germline ends. Germline CDR1 and CDR2: SGHRS and YFSETQ. The CDR3 runs 15 residues.